The following is a T cell receptor beta chain sequence with its context. Its target is unknown. A much larger clone lies one base from this, so it may be a read error. This sample is part of a study of T cells in Graves' hyperthyroidism and ophthalmopathy. General study results and limits: Using 13 V-J features, a model discriminated ophthalmopathy from stable hyperthyroidism. Most expanded thyroid clonotypes above 0.001 also appeared in blood.

The TCR beta CDR3 regions underwent amplification using RNA transcripts as the source. Primed by the HTBI set, a first-round RT-PCR was run on the TCR CDR3. TCRdb re-called the multiplex PCR reads with MiXCR, one entry per CDR3 protein. The table lists around 560,000 distinct CDR3 sequences, 16% of them singletons. Trimming took off 5 bases at V and 1 base at J, with 14 bases between the two ends. The CDR3 is 15 amino acids. The germline gives CDR1 MDHEN, CDR2 SYDVKM. Hyperthyroidism had been newly diagnosed in patients aged 18 to 65, and its duration was under 2 months. Clinical symptoms, serum thyroxine and TRAb, thyroid ultrasound and orbital computed tomography were used for the diagnoses.

Sequencing was done on a sample of blood. This clonotype was sampled from a woman younger than 35 with Graves' hyperthyroidism. The chain recombines TRBV28 with TRBJ2-5; D is uncertain. The DNA for the CDR3 is TGTGCCAGCAGTACTCTTTTGAGGCCCCAAGAGACCCAGTACTTC. Its translation: CASSTLLRPQETQYF.